Detailed here is one T cell receptor (beta chain). Antigen unknown. These data originate in a study of naive and memory T cell subsets. The study's findings and limits: A few larger clonotypes appeared in naive repertoires, especially CD8, possibly memory cells re-expressing CD45RA. Over 95% of naive TCR sequences appeared only once after error correction, unlike memory subsets. The power law exponent of TCR abundance differed between naive and memory cells.

The V gene lost 0 bases and the J gene lost 10 bases, with 10 bases spanning the gap. This CDR3 region has 12 residues. The germline V gene encodes CDR1 SGHDN and CDR2 FVKESK. Two oligonucleotides, mixed equimolar, formed the beta constant-region primer covering TRBC1 and TRBC2. Nested alpha and beta constant-region primers with the SP2 primer drove four PCR rounds on ligated cDNA. Using its own MiXCR run on the UMI-ligation and nested PCR reads, TCRdb lists one record per CDR3 protein. Here the sample spans roughly 140,000 distinct CDR3 sequences, approximately 20% being singletons. The chain is built from TRBV14 and TRBJ2-7; TRBD1 might be the D (5 bases). Material for sequencing was naive CD8+ T cells from blood. This sequence was found in a human donor in good health. DNA for the CDR3: TGTGCCAGCAGCCAAGACAGGGCCGATCAGTACTTC. This translates into CASSQDRADQYF.